This TCR beta chain was sequenced during a study of human T cells and chemical hapten exposure. TCRdb processed the RACE reads anew with MiXCR; each CDR3 protein has one entry. The data show around 250,000 distinct CDR3 sequences, about 9% seen once. This sample's time point: pre-sensitization, week 0. As to treatment: therapeutic diphenylcyclopropenone sensitization with weekly scalp DPC. The TCR comes from a middle-aged woman with alopecia areata. Some clones in this sample may be carry-over from other donors' samples. The sample was whole blood, taken in connection with sensitization to the hapten diphenylcyclopropenone (DPC).

CDR3 loop: CASTADLNTGELFF. CDR3 sequence (DNA): TGCGCCAGCACAGCGGATCTTAACACCGGGGAGCTGTTTTTT. The chain has TRBV5-1 and TRBJ2-2; D is perhaps TRBD2 (5 bases). Germline lookup yields CDR1 SGHRS and CDR2 YFSETQ. V was trimmed by 6 bases and J by 2 bases, leaving 11 bases between them. The CDR3 runs 14 residues. Complete variable domain (other parts from reference TRBV5-1 and TRBJ2-2): KAGVTQTPRYLIKTRGQQVTLSCSPISGHRSVSWYQQTPGQGLQFLFEYFSETQRNKGNFPGRFSGRQFSNSRSEMNVSTLELGDSALYLCASTADLNTGELFFGEGSRLTVL.